One and the same sample provided the 9 T cell receptor beta chains below, sequenced in a study of T cells expressing NK-cell markers. Following a re-call of the 5' RACE reads, TCRdb has one entry per CDR3 protein and lacks DNA. This sample's table has about 550,000 distinct CDR3 sequences. Sequencing was carried out using blood T cells: a sorted CD56 or NKG2C T cell subset, CD4+ or CD8+ T cells, or bulk PBMC T cells (not recorded which). The source of these receptors is a man between 18 and 35 years old in good health.

The CDR3 protein is CASSLGGGTVTYNEQFF. The rearrangement joins TRBV5-4 to TRBJ2-1; TCRdb indicates TRBD1, and absent DNA this call remains unverified. The CDR3 length is 17 residues. Looked up from germline, CDR1 is SGHNT and CDR2 is YYREEE (reference sequence).

The chain employs TRBV25-1 and TRBJ2-3; checking the TCRdb D call of TRBD2 is not possible without DNA. Germline CDR1 MGHDK, CDR2 SYGVNS. This CDR3 is built from 15 residues. The CDR3 sequence is CASSIILAGADTQYF.

This chain joins TRBV4-1 and TRBJ1-5; TCRdb gives TRBD1 as the D gene, but with no DNA this cannot be confirmed. From germline, CDR1 is MGHRA and CDR2 YSYEKL. The CDR3 runs to 17 residues. The CDR3 loop reads CASSHAQGGKSNQPQHF.

The rearrangement uses TRBV14 and TRBJ2-4; TCRdb calls TRBD2, which cannot be checked without DNA. There are 13 residues in the CDR3. Germline V CDR1 and CDR2: SGHDN, FVKESK. Here the CDR3 reads CASSLAGGPIQYF.

V usage is TRBV5-5 and J usage is TRBJ2-1; TCRdb's D call, TRBD1, is unchecked because there is no DNA. Germline CDR1 and CDR2: SGHKS and YYEKEE (reference sequence). The CDR3 consists of 14 residues. This CDR3 reads CASSLSPALNEQFF.

This chain uses TRBV29-1 with TRBJ2-1. The germline V gene has CDR1 SQVTM and CDR2 ANQGSEA. The CDR3 is 15 residues long. The CDR3 sequence is CSAEKSGYSYNEQFF.

The chain is built from TRBV4-1 and TRBJ1-1. The CDR3 totals 15 residues. The germline gives CDR1 MGHRA, CDR2 YSYEKL. CDR3 region: CASSQVLGPDTEAFF.

The genes are TRBV20-1 and TRBJ2-7; the TCRdb call, TRBD2, lacks DNA for checking. This CDR3 spans 15 amino acids. CDR1 is DFQATT and CDR2 is SNEGSKA in the germline V gene (reference sequence). CDR3 in amino acids: CSATTSGYSSYEQYF.

The J gene is TRBJ2-5, the V gene TRBV12-3 or TRBV12-4; TCRdb picks TRBD1, but there is no DNA to check that call. This CDR3 has 12 residues. CDR3 protein: CASSPPYETQYF.